The subject of this entry is one T cell receptor (beta chain). Its specificity is not known. Cells were stimulated with CMV-infected fibroblast lysates at 10 ug/mL. Memory cells lacking CD40L and CD69 with high CD45RO were sorted. The libraries were made with immunoSEQ version 4 in survey mode. Method: immunoSEQ multiplex PCR; TCRdb's copy keeps in-frame clones and lacks some. The sample consists of 25,000 to 35,000 clones, over 65% of them appearing once. This record comes from a study of persistence of HIV-infected CD4 T cells. In germline, CDR1 is KGHSH, CDR2 LQKENI. V was cut by 1 base and J by 8 bases, with 12 bases left in between. The CDR3 spans 14 residues. Study outcomes and limitations: Antigen-responding cells were enriched for degenerate expanded CDR3beta sequences.

The J gene is TRBJ1-5, the V gene TRBV18; no firm D call. The specimen comprised CD4+ T cells sorted from PBMCs after approximately 19-hour stimulation, sampled from a patient who received antiretroviral therapy. The TCR was taken from an adult woman with HIV who was CMV-seropositive. CDR3 in amino acids: CASSPRAGHEPQHF. Here the CDR3 DNA reads TGTGCCAGCTCACCACGGGCAGGCCATGAGCCCCAGCATTTT.